One and the same sample provided the 30 T cell receptor beta chains below, sequenced in a study of a mutant IDH1 vaccine in newly diagnosed glioma. Time point reported: week 5, during vaccination. The investigators gave 300 ug of mutant IDH1 20-mer peptide in each vaccine dose, together with topical imiquimod. TCRdb's table, derived via immunoSEQ multiplex PCR, lists solely in-frame clones and lacks some. The sample has 37,000 or so clones, roughly four fifths seen once. The antigens of these receptors remain unknown. Here the sequenced sample was PBMCs, taken from a glioma patient whose treatment included an IDH1 peptide vaccine. The source is a man aged 25 to 45 with glioma.

A few counts support this clone. The chain combines TRBV5-1 with TRBJ1-1; D remains unclear. The CDR3 length is 13 residues. Germline V gives CDR1 SGHRS, CDR2 YFSETQ. The V end was cut by 3 bases, the J end by 4 bases, with 10 bases between. Here the CDR3 reads CASSWGEVTEAFF. The CDR3 region has the DNA TGCGCCAGCAGCTGGGGAGAGGTCACTGAAGCTTTCTTT. Looking up the rest from reference TRBV5-1 and TRBJ1-1 gives the full variable domain: KAGVTQTPRYLIKTRGQQVTLSCSPISGHRSVSWYQQTPGQGLQFLFEYFSETQRNKGNFPGRFSGRQFSNSRSEMNVSTLELGDSALYLCASSWGEVTEAFFGQGTRLTVV.

The V and J genes are TRBV6-1 and TRBJ2-7, with a tentative D call TRBD2 (5 bases). The CDR3 runs 13 residues. With 0 bases removed from V and 6 bases from J, the gap between germline ends came to 9 bases. CDR1 is MNHNS and CDR2 is SASEGT in the germline V gene. CDR3 sequence: CASSEARRGEQYF. The CDR3 DNA reads TGTGCCAGCAGTGAAGCGAGACGGGGCGAGCAGTACTTC.

The rearrangement links TRBV28 to TRBJ2-3; D not certain. CDR3 length: 14 residues. The V gene's germline CDR1 is MDHEN and CDR2 SYDVKM. V gave up 5 bases and J gave up 6 bases, with 15 bases separating them. The CDR3 reads CASSPPPAGDTQYF. Written as DNA, the CDR3 is TGTGCCAGCAGTCCACCTCCCGCCGGGGATACGCAGTATTTT.

This clone was picked up one time. The CDR3 DNA is TGTGCCAGCAGCTTAGAAGTATACACCGGGGAGCTGTTTTTT. Protein product: CASSLEVYTGELFF. The chain couples TRBV11-2 to TRBJ2-2; D unresolved. This CDR3 contains 14 residues. V lost 0 bases and J 3 bases, leaving 5 bases between the germline ends. Germline lookup yields CDR1 SGHAT and CDR2 FQNNGV.

CDR3 bases: TGTGCCTGGACAGACAGACCAACTAATGAAAAACTGTTTTTT. Its translation: CAWTDRPTNEKLFF. V usage is TRBV30 and J usage is TRBJ1-4, with D possibly being TRBD1 (5 bases). CDR1 is GTSNPN and CDR2 is SVGIG in the germline V gene (reference sequence). The germline V and J ends were trimmed by 4 bases and 0 bases, with 9 bases remaining between them. This CDR3 region has 14 residues.

The chain has TRBV6-5 and TRBJ2-7; TRBD1 aligns across 8 bases. After removal of 0 bases from V and 6 bases from J, the junction contained 4 bases not matched to a gene. Germline CDR1 is MNHEY and CDR2 is SVGAGI. The CDR3 runs to 14 residues. In DNA form, the CDR3 reads TGTGCCAGCAGTTACTCGGGACAGGCCGGCGAGCAGTACTTC. This gives the protein CASSYSGQAGEQYF.

This clone was seen more than once but under ten times. The chain carries TRBV7-9 and TRBJ1-1; D remains unclear. Trimming removed 2 bases at V and 0 bases at J, with 4 bases between. The CDR3 totals 13 residues. The germline V gene encodes CDR1 SEHNR and CDR2 FQNEAQ (reference sequence). CDR3 protein: CASSLTLNTEAFF. DNA of the CDR3: TGTGCCAGCAGCTTAACCCTGAACACTGAAGCTTTCTTT.

This chain joins TRBV6-5 and TRBJ2-1; 7 bases line up with TRBD1. This CDR3 has 16 residues. Germline V gene data show CDR1 as MNHEY and CDR2 as SVGAGI. The ends lost 0 bases at V and 3 bases at J; junction bases unmatched: 5. CDR3 sequence reads: CASSYSRTGVYNEQFF. CDR3 nucleotide sequence: TGTGCCAGCAGTTACTCTAGGACAGGAGTCTACAATGAGCAGTTCTTC.

This clone occurred a few times. This chain uses TRBV28 with TRBJ2-7, with 9 bases lining up with TRBD1. V was pared by 3 bases and J by 6 bases, with 6 bases of the junction left unmatched. CDR1 MDHEN and CDR2 SYDVKM come from the germline V gene. The CDR3 extends over 14 amino acids. Here the CDR3 DNA reads TGTGCCAGCAGTTTGCCGACAGGGGGGATCGAGCAGTACTTC. Protein product: CASSLPTGGIEQYF.

The chain couples TRBV27 to TRBJ2-7; perhaps D is TRBD1 or TRBD2 (6 bases each). V lost 3 bases and J lost 4, with 16 bases in between. This CDR3 has 15 residues. CDR1 MNHEY and CDR2 SMNVEV come from the germline V gene (reference sequence). CDR3 loop: CASSLRAGEVYEQYF. CDR3 coding DNA: TGTGCCAGCAGTTTGAGGGCAGGGGAGGTTTACGAGCAGTACTTC.

The V call is TRBV10-3, the J call TRBJ1-1, with TRBD1 matching 7 bases. This CDR3 is 13 amino acids long. Germline CDR1 and CDR2: ENHRY and SYGVKD. V dropped 5 bases and J dropped 4; count of bases not matched to a gene: 4. CDR3 region: CAISYGDSTEAFF. The CDR3 DNA reads as TGTGCCATCAGTTACGGGGACAGCACTGAAGCTTTCTTT.

The CDR3 here is CASSPRGVYEQYF. In DNA form, the CDR3 reads TGTGCCAGCAGCCCGAGGGGCGTCTACGAGCAGTACTTC. The V call is TRBV11-2, the J call TRBJ2-7, with D possibly called TRBD1 or TRBD2 (5 bases each). With 5 bases removed from V and 3 bases from J, the gap between germline ends came to 11 bases. There are 13 residues in the CDR3. Germline V gene lookup returns CDR1 SGHAT and CDR2 FQNNGV. Based on the CDR3 plus reference TRBV11-2 and TRBJ2-7, the full variable domain is EAGVAQSPRYKIIEKRQSVAFWCNPISGHATLYWYQQILGQGPKLLIQFQNNGVVDDSQLPKDRFSAERLKGVDSTLKIQPAKLEDSAVYLCASSPRGVYEQYFGPGTRLTVT.

The chain couples TRBV12-5 to TRBJ2-5, with 10 bases that match TRBD2. CDR1 and CDR2 from the germline V gene are LGHNT and FRNRAP. The ends lost 4 bases at V and 3 bases at J; junction bases unmatched: 8. CDR3 length: 16 amino acids. The CDR3 spells CASGSSTSGDKETQYF. The CDR3 DNA reads as TGTGCTAGTGGTTCGTCCACTAGCGGGGACAAAGAGACCCAGTACTTC.

The chain joins TRBV5-4 to TRBJ2-3; 8 bases align to TRBD2. The length of the CDR3 is 15 residues. Germline V CDR1 and CDR2: SGHNT, YYREEE (reference sequence). The trim removed 10 bases at V and 1 base at J, leaving 11 bases unmatched. CDR3 amino acids: CACSRGGRGTDTQYF. As DNA, the CDR3 is TGTGCCTGCTCCCGGGGGGGAAGGGGCACAGATACGCAGTATTTT.

This clone was seen a few times. V usage is TRBV28 and J usage is TRBJ1-2, with TRBD1 as a possible D gene (5 bases). The CDR3 runs 13 residues. Trimming shortened V by 2 bases and J by 5 bases, and 9 bases separated the two germline ends. The germline CDR1 and CDR2 sequences are MDHEN and SYDVKM. The CDR3 coding sequence is TGTGCCAGCAGTTTAGGGGCAGGTTATGGCTACACCTTC. It yields the protein CASSLGAGYGYTF.

This sequence joins TRBV6-1 and TRBJ1-1; weak D call: TRBD1 (5 bases). V was pared by 4 bases and J by 5 bases, with 20 bases between. The CDR3 consists of 16 residues. Germline loops: CDR1 MNHNS, CDR2 SASEGT. Written as DNA, the CDR3 is TGTGCCAGCAGTGCTTCGGGGCGGGGGAGGCGGACTGAAGCTTTCTTT. The encoded protein is CASSASGRGRRTEAFF.

This chain uses TRBV7-9 with TRBJ2-7; 8 bases map to TRBD2. J gave up 4 bases and V 5 bases, and 7 bases lay outside the gene matches. Germline lookup yields CDR1 SEHNR and CDR2 FQNEAQ (reference sequence). The CDR3 is 14 amino acids. CDR3 nucleotide sequence: TGTGCCAGCAGCCGTTTCGCGGGAGGATACGAGCAGTACTTC. Translated: CASSRFAGGYEQYF.

This chain connects TRBV6-5 to TRBJ2-5; D possibly corresponds to TRBD1 (6 bases). Germline V CDR1 and CDR2: MNHEY, SVGAGI. The CDR3 spans 13 residues. The V gene lost 6 bases and the J gene lost 5 bases, with 13 bases spanning the gap. The CDR3 reads CASRRTVRETQYF. DNA of the CDR3: TGTGCCAGCAGAAGGACAGTACGGGAGACCCAGTACTTC.

This clone was counted a few times. The V call is TRBV28, the J call TRBJ2-7, with 7 bases fitting TRBD2. The CDR3 loop spans 11 amino acids. V lost 10 bases to trimming and J lost 2 bases; unmatched junction nucleotides: 2. Germline CDR1 MDHEN, CDR2 SYDVKM. CDR3 coding DNA: TGTGCCATTGGGGGGGCCTACGAGCAGTACTTC. It yields the protein CAIGGAYEQYF.

The rearrangement uses TRBV7-2 and TRBJ1-5, with a weak D call TRBD1 (5 bases). Trimming left V 4 bases short and J 3 bases short, with 13 bases between. The CDR3 runs 15 residues. Per the germline V gene, CDR1 is SGHTA and CDR2 is FQGNSA. The CDR3 DNA reads as TGTGCCAGCAGCTCTGGGGCGCGAGACAATCAGCCCCAGCATTTT. Translation: CASSSGARDNQPQHF.

This chain joins TRBV5-1 and TRBJ2-2, with no clear D. CDR1 SGHRS and CDR2 YFSETQ come from the germline V gene. The CDR3 spans 14 residues. V lost 3 bases to trimming and J lost 5 bases, with 11 bases between them. CDR3: CASSSAVLTGELFF. Here the CDR3 DNA reads TGCGCCAGCAGCTCCGCTGTCTTGACCGGGGAGCTGTTTTTT.

The chain carries TRBV6-4 and TRBJ1-1, with unresolved D. The germline V gene has CDR1 MRHNA and CDR2 SNTAGT. The CDR3 has 13 residues. V was pared by 2 bases and J by 0 bases, with 4 bases between. The chain's CDR3 is CASSDTVNTEAFF. In DNA, the CDR3 is TGTGCCAGCAGTGACACAGTGAACACTGAAGCTTTCTTT.

The rearrangement uses TRBV2 and TRBJ1-4; D unresolved. Trimming pared 1 base from V and 13 bases from J, leaving 10 bases between. The CDR3 length is 12 residues. CDR1 is SNHLY, CDR2 FYNNEI, per germline. The CDR3 DNA follows: TGTGCCAGCAGTGAAGGGGAGGCCGGACTGTTTTTT. Amino acids: CASSEGEAGLFF. The complete variable domain, with remaining parts taken from reference TRBV2 and TRBJ1-4, reads EPEVTQTPSHQVTQMGQEVILRCVPISNHLYFYWYRQILGQKVEFLVSFYNNEISEKSEIFDDQFSVERPDGSNFTLKIRSTKLEDSAMYFCASSEGEAGLFFGSGTQLSVL.

The chain uses TRBV10-3 and TRBJ1-1; a weak D match, TRBD1 (5 bases). Germline CDR1 is ENHRY and CDR2 is SYGVKD. V was shortened by 3 bases and J by 4 bases, with 9 bases between the two germline ends. The CDR3 is 13 residues long. The DNA for the CDR3 is TGTGCCATCAGTGACAGGGTCGGCACTGAAGCTTTCTTT. Its protein product is CAISDRVGTEAFF.

The chain carries TRBV27 and TRBJ1-2; D is perhaps TRBD1 (6 bases). V was cut by 5 bases and J by 8 bases, with 18 bases left in between. CDR3 length equals 14 residues. The V gene's germline CDR1 is MNHEY and CDR2 SMNVEV (reference sequence). CDR3 DNA sequence: TGTGCCAGCAGTACCCAACTGGGGCAGGGGGGCTACACCTTC. It is translated as CASSTQLGQGGYTF.

The rearrangement uses TRBV4-1 and TRBJ1-1; D gene ambiguous. This CDR3 contains 17 residues. V was pared by 2 bases and J by 2 bases, with 18 bases between. Germline values: CDR1 MGHRA, CDR2 YSYEKL. In nucleotides, the CDR3 is TGCGCCAGCAGCCAAAGAACGGGTCAGGAGATCAACACTGAAGCTTTCTTT. Protein product: CASSQRTGQEINTEAFF.

The V and J genes are TRBV5-5 and TRBJ1-6; D unresolved. V was pared by 4 bases and J by 7 bases, with 12 bases between. The germline CDR1 and CDR2 sequences are SGHKS and YYEKEE (reference sequence). The CDR3 consists of 14 residues. CDR3 region: CASSPLGRNSPLHF. DNA for the CDR3: TGTGCCAGCAGCCCCCTAGGGCGCAATTCACCCCTCCACTTT. Full variable domain (rest looked up from reference TRBV5-5 and TRBJ1-6): DAGVTQSPTHLIKTRGQQVTLRCSPISGHKSVSWYQQVLGQGPQFIFQYYEKEERGRGNFPDRFSARQFPNYSSELNVNALLLGDSALYLCASSPLGRNSPLHFGNGTRLTVT.

The chain couples TRBV11-1 to TRBJ1-3, with D tentatively TRBD1 (5 bases). Germline CDR1 SGHAT, CDR2 FQDESV (reference sequence). The CDR3 covers 13 residues. V was pared by 6 bases and J by 3 bases, with 9 bases between. In nucleotides, the CDR3 is TGTGCCAGCAGGAAAGGGGATGGAAACACCATATATTTT. As protein: CASRKGDGNTIYF.

The chain couples TRBV30 to TRBJ1-2; D not resolved. The V gene lost 3 bases and the J gene lost 7 bases, with 9 bases spanning the gap. Per germline, CDR1 GTSNPN and CDR2 SVGIG (reference sequence). The CDR3 sequence is 11 residues long. The CDR3 here is CAWSGSGGYTF. The CDR3 nucleotides read TGTGCCTGGAGCGGATCAGGTGGCTACACCTTC.

This clone was detected a few times. CDR3 coding DNA: TGTGCCAGCAGTTTTTATTCGGGGGGAATCACTGAAGCTTTCTTT. It yields the protein CASSFYSGGITEAFF. This rearrangement joins TRBV28 to TRBJ1-1; maybe TRBD1 (5 bases). V lost 3 bases and J 4 bases, leaving 15 bases between the germline ends. The CDR3 runs 15 residues. The germline V gene has CDR1 MDHEN and CDR2 SYDVKM.